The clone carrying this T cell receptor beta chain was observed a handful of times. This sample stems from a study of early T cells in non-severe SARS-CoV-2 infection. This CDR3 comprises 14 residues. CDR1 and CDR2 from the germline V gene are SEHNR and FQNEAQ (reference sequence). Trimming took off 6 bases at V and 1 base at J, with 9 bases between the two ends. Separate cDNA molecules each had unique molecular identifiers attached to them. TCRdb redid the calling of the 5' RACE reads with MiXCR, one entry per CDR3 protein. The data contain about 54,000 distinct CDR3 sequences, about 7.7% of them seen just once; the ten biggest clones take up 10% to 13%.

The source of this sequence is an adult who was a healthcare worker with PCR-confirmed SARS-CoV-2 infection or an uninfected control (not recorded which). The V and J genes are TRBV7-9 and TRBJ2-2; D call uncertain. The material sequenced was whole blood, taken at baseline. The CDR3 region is CASRHQENTGELFF. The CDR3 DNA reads TGTGCCAGCAGACACCAGGAGAACACCGGGGAGCTGTTTTTT.